The entry that follows covers one T cell receptor (beta chain) sequence. This table comes from immunoSEQ multiplex PCR, and its TCRdb copy is limited to in-frame clones, with some not included. The top ten hold 3% to 4% of the sample, which has more than 9,500 clones, roughly 90% seen once. These data come from a study of lymphopenia after photon versus proton radiotherapy. The J segment lost 7 bases and the V segment lost 7 bases, leaving 9 bases of the junction unmatched. Germline CDR1 and CDR2: SGHTA and FQGNSA. This CDR3 spans 14 amino acids. The sequences come from peripheral blood, collected from a patient treated with photon-based radiotherapy. This chain joins TRBV7-2 and TRBJ2-2; TRBD2 aligns across 7 bases. This receptor was taken from a man in his 60s with pancreatic cancer. CDR3 protein: CASTQGGGGGELFF. As DNA, the CDR3 is TGTGCCAGCACCCAAGGCGGGGGAGGCGGGGAGCTGTTTTTT.